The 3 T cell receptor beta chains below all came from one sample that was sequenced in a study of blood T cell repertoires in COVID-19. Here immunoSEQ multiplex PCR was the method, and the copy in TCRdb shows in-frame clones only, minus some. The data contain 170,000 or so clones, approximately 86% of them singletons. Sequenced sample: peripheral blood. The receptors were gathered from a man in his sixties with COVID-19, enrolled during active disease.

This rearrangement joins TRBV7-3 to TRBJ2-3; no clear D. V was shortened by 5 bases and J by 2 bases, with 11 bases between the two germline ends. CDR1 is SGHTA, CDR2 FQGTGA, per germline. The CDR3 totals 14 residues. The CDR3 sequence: CASSAVGATDTQYF. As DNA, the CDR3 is TGTGCCAGCAGCGCGGTAGGAGCCACAGATACGCAGTATTTT.

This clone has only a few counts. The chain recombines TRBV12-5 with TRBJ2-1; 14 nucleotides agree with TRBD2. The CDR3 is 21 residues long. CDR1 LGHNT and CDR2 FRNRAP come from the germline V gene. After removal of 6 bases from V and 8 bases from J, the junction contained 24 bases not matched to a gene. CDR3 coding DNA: TGTGCTAGTGGAAAGCCGGGACTAGCGGGAGAAGAGGGCCGCCCCCCGCATGAGCAGTTCTTC. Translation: CASGKPGLAGEEGRPPHEQFF.

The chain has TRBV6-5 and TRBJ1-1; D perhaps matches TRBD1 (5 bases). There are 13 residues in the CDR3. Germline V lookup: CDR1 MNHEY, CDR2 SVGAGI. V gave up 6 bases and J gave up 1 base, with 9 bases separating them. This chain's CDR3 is CASRPGGNTEAFF. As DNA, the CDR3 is TGTGCCAGCAGACCCGGGGGGAACACTGAAGCTTTCTTT.